This TCR beta chain was found in a study of blood T cell repertoires in COVID-19. Study-level background: Sites in the United States, Italy and Spain provided acute and convalescent COVID-19 samples. PBMCs, B-cell-depleted T cells, or T cells were the source of the cDNA or gDNA that made up the material.

The V segment lost 8 bases and the J segment 0 bases; nucleotides outside the gene matches: 1. CDR1 is SGHAT and CDR2 is FQNNGV in the germline V gene. There are 13 residues in the CDR3. Authors' methods: Quantification of nucleated cells was approximated via reference gene primer amplification. Sequenced by immunoSEQ multiplex PCR; TCRdb stores in-frame clones only, minus some. For V, J and clone size, that table is used; D and trimming come from the DNA. The sample lists roughly 390,000 clones, around 85% occurring once. Sequencing was done on a sample of peripheral blood. The sequence came from a woman younger than 35 with acute or convalescent COVID-19. This rearrangement joins TRBV11-2 to TRBJ1-1, with 9 bases fitting TRBD1. The CDR3 DNA follows: TGTGCCAGCGACAGGGGGTTGAACACTGAAGCTTTCTTT. Translating gives CASDRGLNTEAFF. The entire variable domain, with the rest obtained from reference TRBV11-2 and TRBJ1-1, is as follows: EAGVAQSPRYKIIEKRQSVAFWCNPISGHATLYWYQQILGQGPKLLIQFQNNGVVDDSQLPKDRFSAERLKGVDSTLKIQPAKLEDSAVYLCASDRGLNTEAFFGQGTRLTVV.